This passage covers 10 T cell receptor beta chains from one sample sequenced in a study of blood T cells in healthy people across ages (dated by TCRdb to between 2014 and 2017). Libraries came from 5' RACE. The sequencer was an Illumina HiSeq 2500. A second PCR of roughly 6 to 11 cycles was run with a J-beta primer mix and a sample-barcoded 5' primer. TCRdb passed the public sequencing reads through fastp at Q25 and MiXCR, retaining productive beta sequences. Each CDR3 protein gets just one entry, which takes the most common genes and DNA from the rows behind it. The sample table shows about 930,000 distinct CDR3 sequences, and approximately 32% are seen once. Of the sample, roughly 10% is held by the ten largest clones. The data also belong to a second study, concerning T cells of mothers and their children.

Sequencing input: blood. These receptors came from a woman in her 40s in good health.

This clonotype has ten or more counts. CDR3 loop: CAISIGQGYYEQYF. The CDR3 DNA is TGTGCCATCAGTATTGGACAGGGTTACTACGAGCAGTACTTC. The V gene is TRBV10-3, the J gene TRBJ2-7; 8 nucleotides line up with TRBD1. CDR3 size: 14 residues. V trimming: 5 bases; J trimming: 3 bases; junction bases outside the gene matches: 6. The germline CDR1 and CDR2 sequences are ENHRY and SYGVKD.

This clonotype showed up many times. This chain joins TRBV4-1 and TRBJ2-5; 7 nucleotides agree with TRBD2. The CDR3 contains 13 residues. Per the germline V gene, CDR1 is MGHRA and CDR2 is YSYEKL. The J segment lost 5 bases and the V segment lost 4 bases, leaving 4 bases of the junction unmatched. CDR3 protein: CASSPMGGETQYF. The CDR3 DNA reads TGCGCCAGCAGCCCGATGGGGGGGGAGACCCAGTACTTC.

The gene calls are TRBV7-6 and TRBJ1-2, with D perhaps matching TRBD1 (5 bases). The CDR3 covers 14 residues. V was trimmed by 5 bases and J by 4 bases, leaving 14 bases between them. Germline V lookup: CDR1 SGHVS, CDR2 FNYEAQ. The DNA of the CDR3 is TGTGCCAGCAGCCCCGCGGGGCAGGGCTATGGCTACACCTTC. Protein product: CASSPAGQGYGYTF.

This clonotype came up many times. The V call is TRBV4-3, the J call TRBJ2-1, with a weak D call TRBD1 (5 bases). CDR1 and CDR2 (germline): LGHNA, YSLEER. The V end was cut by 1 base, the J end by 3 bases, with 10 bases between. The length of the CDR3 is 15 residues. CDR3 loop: CASSQGAGYYNEQFF. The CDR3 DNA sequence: TGCGCCAGCAGCCAAGGAGCAGGGTACTACAATGAGCAGTTCTTC.

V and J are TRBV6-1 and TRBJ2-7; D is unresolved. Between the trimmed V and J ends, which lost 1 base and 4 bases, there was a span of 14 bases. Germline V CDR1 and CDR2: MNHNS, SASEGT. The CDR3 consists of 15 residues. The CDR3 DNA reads TGTGCCAGCAGTGAAGACTTGGTAGGCACTTACGAGCAGTACTTC. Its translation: CASSEDLVGTYEQYF.

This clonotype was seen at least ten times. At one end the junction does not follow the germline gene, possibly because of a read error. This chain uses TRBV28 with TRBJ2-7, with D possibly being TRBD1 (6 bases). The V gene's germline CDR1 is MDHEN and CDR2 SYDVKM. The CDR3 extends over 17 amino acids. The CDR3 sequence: CTSSPTQGYPSSYEQYF. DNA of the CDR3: TGTACCAGCAGTCCCACCCAGGGGTACCCTAGCTCCTACGAGCAGTACTTC.

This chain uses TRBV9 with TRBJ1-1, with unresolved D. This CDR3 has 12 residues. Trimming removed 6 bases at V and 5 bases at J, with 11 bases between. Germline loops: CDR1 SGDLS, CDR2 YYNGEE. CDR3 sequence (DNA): TGTGCCAGCAACCCTTGTGGAACTGAAGCTTTCTTT. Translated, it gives CASNPCGTEAFF.

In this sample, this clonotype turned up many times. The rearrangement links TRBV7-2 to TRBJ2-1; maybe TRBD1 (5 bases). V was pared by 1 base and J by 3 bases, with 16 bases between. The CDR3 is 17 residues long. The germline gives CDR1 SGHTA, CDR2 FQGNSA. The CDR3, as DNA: TGTGCCAGCAGCTTAGACGTAGGACAACGACTCTACAATGAGCAGTTCTTC. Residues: CASSLDVGQRLYNEQFF.

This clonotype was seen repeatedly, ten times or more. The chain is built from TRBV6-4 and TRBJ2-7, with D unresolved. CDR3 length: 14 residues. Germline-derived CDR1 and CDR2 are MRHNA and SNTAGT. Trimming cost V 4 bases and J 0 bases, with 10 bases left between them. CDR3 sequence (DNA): TGTGCCAGCAGTGGAACGGTGATCTCCTACGAGCAGTACTTC. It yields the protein CASSGTVISYEQYF.

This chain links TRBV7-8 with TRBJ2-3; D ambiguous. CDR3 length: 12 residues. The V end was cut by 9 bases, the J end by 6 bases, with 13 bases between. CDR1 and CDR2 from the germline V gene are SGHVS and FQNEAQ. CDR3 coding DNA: TGTGCCAGTCTGGGGATAGGGGATACGCAGTATTTT. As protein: CASLGIGDTQYF.